These 30 T cell receptor beta chains originate from one sample sequenced in a study of shared clonotypes between healthy human individuals. Libraries were prepared by immunoSEQ multiplex PCR; TCRdb keeps only in-frame clonotypes and omits some of them. In the table there are about 2 million clones, 95% of which are singletons. The sequenced sample was naive CD4+ T cells sorted from blood. The subset: CD45RA+ positively selected. These receptors were collected from a man aged 18 to 30 in good health.

Turning to this clone: This may be a read error, as it is one base from a much larger clone. Other DNA sequences in the same sample also yield this CDR3. V usage is TRBV28 and J usage is TRBJ2-6; D unresolved. This CDR3 contains 13 residues. Germline CDR1 reads MDHEN; CDR2 reads SYDVKM. V lost 1 base and J lost 2, with 0 bases in between. CDR3 sequence reads: CASSLSGANVLTF. DNA of the CDR3: TGTGCCAGCAGTTTATCTGGGGCCAACGTCCTGACTTTC.

The chain joins TRBV9 to TRBJ1-1; D is unresolved. The CDR3 is made up of 12 amino acids. Germline V gene sequence: CDR1 SGDLS, CDR2 YYNGEE. Trimming stripped 0 bases from V and 12 bases from J, with 12 bases between. The CDR3: CASSVGDTVSFF. In DNA, the CDR3 is TGTGCCAGCAGCGTAGGCGATACTGTATCTTTCTTT.

The chain joins TRBV6-6 to TRBJ1-2, with D perhaps TRBD1 (5 bases). Trimming removed 7 bases from V and 8 bases from J, with 11 bases in between. Germline lookup yields CDR1 MNHNY and CDR2 SVGAGI (reference sequence). This CDR3 region has 11 residues. The CDR3 bases are TGTGCCAGCACCAGGGAGGGAGGCTACACCTTC. It encodes CASTREGGYTF.

The genes are TRBV6-1 and TRBJ1-1, with 7 bases identical to TRBD1. CDR3 length: 13 amino acids. Germline trimming cut 8 bases from V and 0 bases from J; bases unmatched to any gene: 3. Germline CDR1 is MNHNS and CDR2 is SASEGT. CDR3 bases: TGTGCCAGCCTGCAGGGGGTGAACACTGAAGCTTTCTTT. Translated: CASLQGVNTEAFF.

This clone occurred once. CDR3 amino acids: CASSLVGLAGGSSYNEQFF. CDR3 DNA: TGTGCCAGCAGCTTAGTCGGACTAGCGGGGGGGAGCTCCTACAATGAGCAGTTCTTC. V usage is TRBV7-9 and J usage is TRBJ2-1, with 15 bases fitting TRBD2. CDR1 SEHNR and CDR2 FQNEAQ come from the germline V gene (reference sequence). The J segment lost 0 bases and the V segment lost 1 base, leaving 4 bases of the junction unmatched. CDR3 size: 19 residues.

This clone occurred once. J is TRBJ2-2 and V is TRBV14; TRBD2 matches 7 bases. J lost 9 bases, V lost 6 bases, and 7 bases had no gene match. Germline V CDR1 and CDR2: SGHDN, FVKESK. The CDR3 covers 13 residues. The CDR3 DNA reads as TGTGCCAGCAGGGAACAGACTAGCCGGGAGCTGTTTTTT. As protein: CASREQTSRELFF.

The chain combines TRBV7-9 with TRBJ2-3; 8 bases are a match to TRBD1. Germline CDR1 reads SEHNR; CDR2 reads FQNEAQ (reference sequence). V lost 5 bases to trimming and J lost 1 base; unmatched junction nucleotides: 14. The CDR3 runs 18 residues. The CDR3 DNA sequence: TGTGCCAGCAGCCCTGCTTACAGGGGGAAAAAGGGCACAGATACGCAGTATTTT. Translating gives CASSPAYRGKKGTDTQYF.

The chain recombines TRBV25-1 with TRBJ2-7; 8 positions agree with TRBD1. CDR3 length equals 13 residues. The V gene end was trimmed by 7 bases and the J gene end by 0 bases; junction bases not matched to a gene: 2. The germline CDR1 and CDR2 sequences are MGHDK and SYGVNS. CDR3 amino acids: CASKDRASYEQYF. The CDR3 DNA sequence: TGTGCCAGCAAGGACAGGGCCTCCTACGAGCAGTACTTC.

The V gene is TRBV4-1, the J gene TRBJ2-5, with TRBD2 identical over 12 bases. CDR1 and CDR2 from the germline V gene are MGHRA and YSYEKL. The CDR3 has 15 amino acids. V lost 6 bases and J lost 3; bases outside the gene matches: 5. The CDR3 DNA is TGCGCCAGCAGGCCCGGACTAGCGGGGAAAGAGACCCAGTACTTC. It specifies CASRPGLAGKETQYF.

This clone appeared a single time. The same CDR3 also results from other DNA sequences found in this sample. This chain joins TRBV5-1 and TRBJ1-3; D uncertain. V was trimmed by 0 bases and J by 0 bases, leaving 10 bases between them. The CDR3 covers 16 residues. CDR1 is SGHRS and CDR2 is YFSETQ in the germline V gene. CDR3 DNA sequence: TGCGCCAGCAGCTTGGCCGGCAGGAGCTCTGGAAACACCATATATTTT. It yields the protein CASSLAGRSSGNTIYF.

This clone was counted a few times. The chain has TRBV14 and TRBJ2-7; D is possibly TRBD1 (5 bases). CDR3 length: 13 residues. The germline V gene has CDR1 SGHDN and CDR2 FVKESK. V was cut by 4 bases and J by 7 bases, with 14 bases left in between. DNA for the CDR3: TGTGCCAGCAGCCCCACCAGGGTCGGTGAGCAGTACTTC. As protein: CASSPTRVGEQYF. The entire variable domain, with the rest obtained from reference TRBV14 and TRBJ2-7, is as follows: EAGVTQFPSHSVIEKGQTVTLRCDPISGHDNLYWYRRVMGKEIKFLLHFVKESKQDESGMPNNRFLAERTGGTYSTLKVQPAELEDSGVYFCASSPTRVGEQYFGPGTRLTVT.

This rearrangement joins TRBV18 to TRBJ1-2, with D perhaps matching TRBD1 (5 bases). Between the trimmed V and J ends, which lost 4 bases and 0 bases, there was a span of 15 bases. This CDR3 has 16 amino acids. CDR1 KGHSH and CDR2 LQKENI come from the germline V gene. The CDR3 loop reads CASSQMKGIANYGYTF. In DNA form, the CDR3 reads TGTGCCAGCTCACAGATGAAGGGGATAGCTAACTATGGCTACACCTTC.

This chain joins TRBV7-9 and TRBJ2-1; TRBD1 aligns across 7 bases. The V gene's germline CDR1 is SEHNR and CDR2 FQNEAQ (reference sequence). The CDR3 is made up of 19 amino acids. With V trimmed by 7 bases and J by 8 bases, 26 bases remained unmatched. The CDR3 here is CASTLRGRRSERTRDEQFF. The CDR3 nucleotides read TGTGCCAGCACTTTGAGGGGGCGTCGAAGTGAACGGACAAGGGATGAGCAGTTCTTC.

The gene calls are TRBV12-5 and TRBJ2-1, with 8 bases matching TRBD1. After removal of 6 bases from V and 0 bases from J, the junction contained 4 bases not matched to a gene. The length of the CDR3 is 15 residues. In germline, CDR1 is LGHNT, CDR2 FRNRAP. DNA of the CDR3: TGTGCTAGTGGCCCAGACAGGGGCTCCTACAATGAGCAGTTCTTC. Its translation: CASGPDRGSYNEQFF.

The V call is TRBV5-8, the J call TRBJ1-5; D not certain. V lost 10 bases and J 4 bases, leaving 15 bases between the germline ends. CDR1 and CDR2 (germline): SGHTS, YDEGEE. The CDR3 loop spans 13 amino acids. Here the CDR3 reads CASTALTNQPQHF. The CDR3 DNA follows: TGTGCCTCCACGGCTTTAACAAATCAGCCCCAGCATTTT.

V gene TRBV6-5 combines with J gene TRBJ2-5; the match to TRBD2 covers 10 bases. V dropped 5 bases and J dropped 10; count of bases not matched to a gene: 7. This CDR3 comprises 13 residues. Germline V gene lookup returns CDR1 MNHEY and CDR2 SVGAGI. The CDR3 coding sequence is TGTGCCAGCAGTAAAGGGACTAGCGCGAACCAGTACTTC. Translating gives CASSKGTSANQYF.

V is TRBV6-1 and J is TRBJ2-2; D gene uncertain. This CDR3 comprises 12 residues. V gave up 9 bases and J gave up 6 bases, with 11 bases separating them. Germline CDR1 reads MNHNS; CDR2 reads SASEGT. The CDR3 nucleotides read TGTGCCAGTGGACCTGGGGCCGGGGAGCTGTTTTTT. It yields the protein CASGPGAGELFF.

CDR3 amino acids: CASRGGPGANVLTF. The CDR3 DNA follows: TGTGCCAGCAGAGGGGGGCCCGGGGCCAACGTCCTGACTTTC. The J gene is TRBJ2-6, the V gene TRBV28, with D perhaps matching TRBD1 or TRBD2 (6 bases each). The CDR3 is 14 amino acids. The V end was cut by 6 bases, the J end by 4 bases, with 10 bases between. Looked up from germline, CDR1 is MDHEN and CDR2 is SYDVKM.

The chain employs TRBV2 and TRBJ1-3, with 7 bases that match TRBD1. J was trimmed by 2 bases and V by 11 bases; bases with no gene match: 6. In germline, CDR1 is SNHLY, CDR2 FYNNEI. This CDR3 is 13 amino acids long. The chain's CDR3 is CAGAQGAGNTIYF. The CDR3 nucleotides read TGTGCCGGGGCTCAGGGGGCTGGAAACACCATATATTTT.

To note about this clone: Other DNA variants within this sample encode the same CDR3. V is TRBV15 and J is TRBJ2-5; TRBD2 is a possible D gene (6 bases). The germline CDR1 and CDR2 sequences are LNHNV and YYDKDF (reference sequence). With 0 bases removed from V and 1 base from J, the gap between germline ends came to 9 bases. The CDR3 spans 15 residues. CDR3 loop: CATSRDVGGQETQYF. Written as DNA, the CDR3 is TGTGCCACCAGCAGAGATGTGGGGGGCCAAGAGACCCAGTACTTC.

This chain joins TRBV6-4 and TRBJ2-2; D is perhaps TRBD1 (6 bases). Trimming cost V 8 bases and J 1 base, with 11 bases left between them. The V gene's germline CDR1 is MRHNA and CDR2 SNTAGT. The CDR3 contains 14 residues. Written as DNA, the CDR3 is TGTGCCAGCCGGGACAACCTGAACACCGGGGAGCTGTTTTTT. This codes for CASRDNLNTGELFF.

This sequence joins TRBV6-1 and TRBJ1-6; D perhaps matches TRBD1 (6 bases). Per germline, CDR1 MNHNS and CDR2 SASEGT. This CDR3 contains 13 residues. V was trimmed by 8 bases and J by 11 bases, leaving 16 bases between them. In DNA, the CDR3 is TGTGCCAGCGGAAGGGGGTCGAGTGCACCCCTCCACTTT. Protein sequence: CASGRGSSAPLHF.

V and J are TRBV10-3 and TRBJ2-5; no clear D. Trimming took off 0 bases at V and 11 bases at J, with 10 bases between the two ends. The CDR3 spans 12 residues. Per the germline V gene, CDR1 is ENHRY and CDR2 is SYGVKD. DNA for the CDR3: TGTGCCATCAGTGAGTCCCCCCTAACACAGTACTTC. Translation gives CAISESPLTQYF.

V and J are TRBV13 and TRBJ2-7; D possibly matches TRBD1 or TRBD2 (5 bases each). Germline CDR1 PRHDT, CDR2 FYEKMQ (reference sequence). V was pared by 4 bases and J by 0 bases, with 10 bases between. The CDR3 is made up of 14 amino acids. In nucleotides, the CDR3 is TGTGCCAGCAGCTGGGGACCGCGCTCCTACGAGCAGTACTTC. This gives the protein CASSWGPRSYEQYF.

The chain's CDR3 is CASSYGAPGANVLTF. CDR3 nucleotide sequence: TGTGCCAGCAGTTACGGGGCGCCGGGGGCCAACGTCCTGACTTTC. V and J are TRBV6-5 and TRBJ2-6; the D gene is possibly TRBD1 (5 bases). The germline V and J ends were trimmed by 2 bases and 4 bases, with 9 bases remaining between them. The CDR3 extends over 15 amino acids. Per germline, CDR1 MNHEY and CDR2 SVGAGI.

The V gene is TRBV6-4, the J gene TRBJ1-1, with a tentative D call TRBD1 (6 bases). V shed 0 bases and J shed 8 bases, with 16 bases lying between them. Germline V CDR1 and CDR2: MRHNA, SNTAGT. The CDR3 is 15 amino acids. CDR3 residues: CASSDSTGAREEAFF. CDR3 DNA: TGTGCCAGCAGTGACTCGACAGGTGCCCGCGAGGAAGCTTTCTTT.

CDR3 amino acids: CASSPQAGGPGTQYF. CDR3 bases: TGTGCCAGCAGCCCCCAAGCGGGAGGGCCCGGGACCCAGTACTTC. J is TRBJ2-5 and V is TRBV11-2; 10 nucleotides line up with TRBD2. Germline trimming cut 5 bases from V and 7 bases from J; bases unmatched to any gene: 10. The CDR3 sequence is 15 residues long. Germline CDR1 and CDR2: SGHAT and FQNNGV.

Remarks on this clone: Other DNA variants within this sample encode the same CDR3. The chain combines TRBV5-4 with TRBJ2-7, with D unclear. V lost 0 bases and J 4 bases, leaving 5 bases between the germline ends. Germline lookup yields CDR1 SGHNT and CDR2 YYREEE (reference sequence). The CDR3 has 12 amino acids. The CDR3 DNA follows: TGTGCCAGCAGCTTGGGTGGTTACGAGCAGTACTTC. Encoded protein: CASSLGGYEQYF.

V and J are TRBV6-6 and TRBJ2-2; 10 bases match TRBD1. The CDR3 runs to 15 residues. The V gene's germline CDR1 is MNHNY and CDR2 SVGAGI (reference sequence). J lost 4 bases, V lost 4 bases, and 3 bases had no gene match. The CDR3 nucleotides read TGTGCCAGCAGTTCGGACAGGGGGTTCACCGGGGAGCTGTTTTTT. Translating it yields CASSSDRGFTGELFF.

This chain connects TRBV30 to TRBJ1-5; D gene unclear. V lost 4 bases and J lost 9, with 16 bases in between. The CDR3 totals 13 residues. Looked up from germline, CDR1 is GTSNPN and CDR2 is SVGIG (reference sequence). The CDR3 DNA reads as TGTGCCTGGACTCAGGACGTATGGGGGCCCCAGCATTTT. This codes for CAWTQDVWGPQHF. Together with reference TRBV30 and TRBJ1-5, the CDR3 gives the full variable domain: SQTIHQWPATLVQPVGSPLSLECTVEGTSNPNLYWYRQAAGRGLQLLFYSVGIGQISSEVPQNLSASRPQDRQFILSSKKLLLSDSGFYLCAWTQDVWGPQHFGDGTRLSIL.